Presented here are 12 T cell receptor beta chains from one specimen sequenced in a study of shared clonotypes between healthy human individuals. Naive CD8 cells lacked CD45RO, underwent positive selection for CCR7 and left out terminally differentiated effector memory CD45RA+ cells. Repertoires were generated with immunoSEQ multiplex PCR, while TCRdb's copy carries only in-frame clones and drops some. The sample comprises 760,000 or so clones, approximately 97% of which are singletons, and under 0.25% rests with the top ten. Sample: naive CD8+ T cells sorted from blood. These receptors all stem from a man under 40 in good health.

The V gene is TRBV5-1, the J gene TRBJ2-3; the D gene is possibly TRBD2 (5 bases). Germline assignment: CDR1 SGHRS and CDR2 YFSETQ. This CDR3 has 15 amino acids. The V end lost 0 bases, the J end lost 0 bases, and 8 bases lay between the germline ends. The CDR3 region has the DNA TGCGCCAGCAGCTTGGAGCGCGGGAGCACAGATACGCAGTATTTT. Its protein is CASSLERGSTDTQYF.

The V gene is TRBV10-3, the J gene TRBJ1-1; 7 bases map to TRBD1. Looked up from germline, CDR1 is ENHRY and CDR2 is SYGVKD. The CDR3 contains 11 residues. V lost 7 bases, J lost 10 bases, and 6 bases stayed unmatched. The CDR3 DNA is TGTGCCATCATGGCGCAGGGGGGAGCTTTCTTT. Translating gives CAIMAQGGAFF.

The chain recombines TRBV5-1 with TRBJ2-3; maybe TRBD1 (6 bases). Trimming took off 4 bases at V and 5 bases at J, with 20 bases between the two ends. The CDR3 contains 16 residues. CDR1 and CDR2 from the germline V gene are SGHRS and YFSETQ. The DNA of the CDR3 is TGCGCCAGCAGCGGTCGGGACACAGCAGGGGAAGATACGCAGTATTTT. Encoded protein: CASSGRDTAGEDTQYF.

This chain connects TRBV27 to TRBJ2-1; maybe TRBD2 (5 bases). With 6 bases removed from V and 0 bases from J, the gap between germline ends came to 12 bases. The CDR3 is 15 residues long. CDR1 is MNHEY, CDR2 SMNVEV, per germline (reference sequence). As DNA, the CDR3 is TGTGCCAGCAGAGACGGGAAGAGCTCCTACAATGAGCAGTTCTTC. This codes for CASRDGKSSYNEQFF.

The V gene is TRBV10-3, the J gene TRBJ1-1; 12 positions agree with TRBD1. V lost 2 bases to trimming and J lost 3 bases; unmatched junction nucleotides: 10. This CDR3 is built from 18 residues. Germline lookup yields CDR1 ENHRY and CDR2 SYGVKD. The CDR3 is CAISELWGQGARDTEAFF. The CDR3 region has the DNA TGTGCCATCAGTGAGCTCTGGGGACAGGGGGCGCGGGACACTGAAGCTTTCTTT.

This clone came up once. The chain recombines TRBV6-1 with TRBJ2-3; D ambiguous. This CDR3 comprises 14 residues. From germline, CDR1 is MNHNS and CDR2 SASEGT. The ends were cut back, 7 bases at V and 2 bases at J, with 13 bases in the middle. CDR3 loop: CASTGSRDTDTQYF. The DNA of the CDR3 is TGTGCCAGCACCGGATCAAGGGACACAGATACGCAGTATTTT.

The J gene is TRBJ2-7, the V gene TRBV5-5; D not resolved. V was clipped by 7 bases and J by 3 bases, with 14 bases between them. Germline assignment: CDR1 SGHKS and CDR2 YYEKEE (reference sequence). This CDR3 comprises 13 residues. DNA of the CDR3: TGTGCCAGCTGGTCGGGCTCTAGCTACGAGCAGTACTTC. Encoded protein: CASWSGSSYEQYF. Using reference TRBV5-5 and TRBJ2-7 for the parts outside the CDR3, the full variable domain is DAGVTQSPTHLIKTRGQQVTLRCSPISGHKSVSWYQQVLGQGPQFIFQYYEKEERGRGNFPDRFSARQFPNYSSELNVNALLLGDSALYLCASWSGSSYEQYFGPGTRLTVT.

This chain joins TRBV28 and TRBJ1-2; no reliable D call. Germline lookup yields CDR1 MDHEN and CDR2 SYDVKM. The germline V and J ends were trimmed by 3 bases and 4 bases, with 9 bases remaining between them. This CDR3 has 13 amino acids. CDR3 coding DNA: TGTGCCAGCAGTTTTAGTAACGTCTATGGCTACACCTTC. It encodes CASSFSNVYGYTF.

This chain uses TRBV7-2 with TRBJ2-7; no definite D call. V was cut by 2 bases and J by 7 bases, with 12 bases left in between. Germline loops: CDR1 SGHTA, CDR2 FQGNSA. The length of the CDR3 is 13 residues. The CDR3 sequence is CASSLLPPWEQYF. The CDR3 nucleotides are TGTGCCAGCAGCTTACTACCTCCGTGGGAGCAGTACTTC.

This chain uses TRBV5-1 with TRBJ2-1; 12 nucleotides agree with TRBD1. V shed 3 bases, J shed 3 bases, and the junction held 13 bases outside the gene matches. CDR1 is SGHRS, CDR2 YFSETQ, per germline. The length of the CDR3 is 19 residues. The CDR3 DNA sequence: TGCGCCAGCAGCTCACCTCGGGACAGGGGGCGAGGAGACTACAATGAGCAGTTCTTC. Translated, it gives CASSSPRDRGRGDYNEQFF.

J is TRBJ2-7 and V is TRBV7-2, with TRBD2 matching over 13 bases. Per germline, CDR1 SGHTA and CDR2 FQGNSA. This CDR3 contains 18 residues. V shed 4 bases and J 4 bases; nucleotides not matched to a gene: 13. This CDR3 reads CASSSSLAGGSITYEQYF. CDR3 nucleotides: TGTGCCAGCAGCTCCTCACTAGCGGGAGGGTCCATCACGTACGAGCAGTACTTC.

The chain recombines TRBV7-6 with TRBJ2-3; D gene uncertain. Deletions cut 9 bases from V and 4 bases from J, with 26 bases between. The CDR3 runs to 17 residues. The germline gives CDR1 SGHVS, CDR2 FNYEAQ. The CDR3 spells CARLYSPAAAKSDTQYF. The CDR3 nucleotides read TGTGCCAGGCTCTACTCCCCCGCCGCAGCGAAGTCAGATACGCAGTATTTT.